This T cell receptor beta chain is drawn from a study of blood T cell repertoires in COVID-19. Assay used: immunoSEQ multiplex PCR; TCRdb lists only in-frame clones, some missing. The sample includes 250,000 or so clones, less than 90% of them seen just once. The V gene lost 2 bases and the J gene lost 5 bases, with 11 bases spanning the gap. This CDR3 is 13 amino acids long. Per the germline V gene, CDR1 is SGHNT and CDR2 is YYREEE (reference sequence). This clone was seen only once. The sample was peripheral blood. This sequence joins TRBV5-4 and TRBJ2-7; D uncertain. The sequence was obtained from a middle-aged woman who had recovered from COVID-19. CDR3 amino acids: CASSFVPVDEQYF. The CDR3 region has the DNA TGTGCCAGCAGCTTCGTCCCGGTAGACGAGCAGTACTTC.